These 21 T cell receptor beta chains came from one sample sequenced in a study of blood T cell repertoires in COVID-19. Sequencing was performed with immunoSEQ multiplex PCR; in TCRdb, only in-frame clones are kept and a portion is missing. This table has some 170,000 clones, around 80% appearing once. What was sequenced was peripheral blood. The receptors here all came from a woman in her seventies with acute or convalescent COVID-19.

The chain links TRBV30 to TRBJ1-5, with 10 bases identical to TRBD1. V was clipped by 5 bases and J by 2 bases; unmatched bases: 0. CDR3 length: 13 residues. CDR1 is GTSNPN and CDR2 is SVGIG in the germline V gene (reference sequence). CDR3 in amino acids: CAWGTGGNQPQHF. CDR3 nucleotide sequence: TGTGCCTGGGGGACAGGGGGCAATCAGCCCCAGCATTTT.

This chain connects TRBV20-1 to TRBJ2-1; 11 bases map to TRBD2. The junction had 10 bases not matched to a gene; V was cut back by 3 bases and J by 3 bases. The V gene's germline CDR1 is DFQATT and CDR2 SNEGSKA (reference sequence). This CDR3 is 17 amino acids long. The CDR3 bases are TGCAGTGCTAGTCCTCTTCTAACTAGCGGGAGCTACAATGAGCAGTTCTTC. It yields the protein CSASPLLTSGSYNEQFF.

The chain uses TRBV14 and TRBJ2-1; 9 bases match TRBD2. J was trimmed by 4 bases and V by 3 bases; bases with no gene match: 4. The germline gives CDR1 SGHDN, CDR2 FVKESK. The CDR3 is made up of 15 amino acids. Here the CDR3 DNA reads TGTGCCAGCAGCCATGTTCTAGCGGGGTACAATGAGCAGTTCTTC. This encodes CASSHVLAGYNEQFF.

This chain uses TRBV27 with TRBJ1-6; unclear D gene. The germline V gene has CDR1 MNHEY and CDR2 SMNVEV (reference sequence). This CDR3 is built from 14 residues. The V gene lost 2 bases and the J gene lost 11 bases, with 13 bases spanning the gap. The CDR3 protein is CASSLRGTGTPLHF. In DNA, the CDR3 is TGTGCCAGCAGTTTAAGAGGTACGGGGACACCCCTCCACTTT.

V gene TRBV11-3 combines with J gene TRBJ2-1; perhaps TRBD2 as D (7 bases). V lost 0 bases, J lost 9 bases, and 18 bases lay in between. CDR1 SGHNT and CDR2 YENEEA come from the germline V gene. CDR3 length equals 16 residues. The CDR3 here is CASSLEAGEGSGEQFF. The CDR3 bases are TGTGCCAGCAGCTTAGAGGCAGGGGAGGGATCCGGTGAGCAGTTCTTC.

V and J are TRBV7-2 and TRBJ2-5, with a tentative D call TRBD2 (6 bases). The CDR3 length is 13 residues. Germline assignment: CDR1 SGHTA and CDR2 FQGNSA. V gave up 6 bases and J gave up 5 bases, with 13 bases separating them. CDR3 nucleotides: TGTGCCAGCAGATCGGGAGCTCGGGAGACCCAGTACTTC. Encoded protein: CASRSGARETQYF.

The J gene is TRBJ1-2, the V gene TRBV6-2 or TRBV6-3; D not certain. The CDR3 spans 15 residues. V shed 2 bases and J shed 0 bases, with 10 bases lying between them. Germline V gives CDR1 MNHEY, CDR2 SVGEGT. This CDR3 reads CASSYEHHSNYGYTF. The CDR3 nucleotides read TGTGCCAGCAGTTACGAGCACCATTCTAACTATGGCTACACCTTC.

The V call is TRBV6-6, the J call TRBJ2-1; D is ambiguous. The CDR3 runs 15 residues. Between the trimmed V and J ends, which lost 6 bases and 3 bases, there was a span of 15 bases. CDR1 and CDR2 from the germline V gene are MNHNY and SVGAGI (reference sequence). The CDR3 coding sequence is TGTGCCAGCAGCCTCCAAGAGTCTTACTACAATGAGCAGTTCTTC. Protein: CASSLQESYYNEQFF.

The rearrangement links TRBV24-1 to TRBJ2-1, with D possibly matching TRBD2 (7 bases). The germline gives CDR1 KGHDR, CDR2 SFDVKD. Trimming pared 5 bases from V and 4 bases from J, leaving 32 bases between. The CDR3 length is 21 residues. The CDR3 sequence: CATSALSPSPGGSLRYNEQFF. The CDR3 DNA sequence: TGTGCCACCAGTGCTCTTTCCCCGTCCCCGGGGGGCTCTCTTCGTTACAATGAGCAGTTCTTC.

The V call is TRBV27, the J call TRBJ1-4, with TRBD1 matching 8 bases. Germline V gene sequence: CDR1 MNHEY, CDR2 SMNVEV (reference sequence). The CDR3 sequence is 14 residues long. Unmatched junction bases numbered 6, after V lost 5 bases and J lost 7 bases. The CDR3 DNA is TGTGCCAGCAGTCCGGGACAGGTTTCTGAAAAACTGTTTTTT. Protein product: CASSPGQVSEKLFF.

J is TRBJ2-1 and V is TRBV4-1; D perhaps matches TRBD1 (5 bases). The germline CDR1 and CDR2 sequences are MGHRA and YSYEKL. V lost 4 bases and J lost 9, with 13 bases in between. This CDR3 has 13 amino acids. CDR3 amino acids: CASSPLQVGEQFF. The CDR3 DNA reads TGCGCCAGCAGCCCCCTACAGGTGGGTGAGCAGTTCTTC.

The chain links TRBV7-8 to TRBJ1-3; TRBD1 is a possible D gene (5 bases). The CDR3 runs 15 residues. The V end was cut by 1 base, the J end by 8 bases, with 15 bases between. The germline V gene encodes CDR1 SGHVS and CDR2 FQNEAQ. CDR3: CASSLGGGPGDTIYF. The CDR3 DNA reads TGTGCCAGCAGCTTAGGGGGCGGACCAGGAGACACCATATATTTT.

This clone has only one observation. J is TRBJ1-1 and V is TRBV14; weak D call: TRBD1 (6 bases). This CDR3 region has 14 residues. Germline CDR1 SGHDN, CDR2 FVKESK. V lost 6 bases, J lost 4 bases, and 15 bases lay in between. The CDR3 reads CASSSGTPFTEAFF. CDR3 bases: TGTGCCAGCAGTTCTGGGACACCCTTCACTGAAGCTTTCTTT.

The V gene is TRBV6-5, the J gene TRBJ1-1; TRBD1 aligns across 7 bases. Germline loops: CDR1 MNHEY, CDR2 SVGAGI. This CDR3 is built from 15 residues. V trimming: 6 bases; J trimming: 1 base; junction bases outside the gene matches: 8. This CDR3 is CASRVRDRPNTEAFF. The CDR3 DNA is TGTGCCAGCAGAGTCAGGGACAGACCGAACACTGAAGCTTTCTTT.

The V and J genes are TRBV9 and TRBJ2-1, with 9 bases identical to TRBD1. V lost 3 bases and J lost 4; bases outside the gene matches: 5. The CDR3 is 15 residues long. The germline gives CDR1 SGDLS, CDR2 YYNGEE. CDR3 loop: CASSDSGTGYNEQFF. CDR3 nucleotides: TGTGCCAGCAGCGACTCCGGGACAGGGTACAATGAGCAGTTCTTC.

V and J are TRBV5-5 and TRBJ2-7, with TRBD2 identical over 7 bases. From germline, CDR1 is SGHKS and CDR2 YYEKEE (reference sequence). V lost 1 base, J lost 2 bases, and 9 bases stayed unmatched. CDR3 length: 16 residues. The CDR3 sequence: CASSLLGGGSAYEQYF. In DNA, the CDR3 is TGTGCCAGCAGCTTGTTGGGCGGCGGGAGCGCCTACGAGCAGTACTTC.

The chain joins TRBV7-2 to TRBJ2-1; 16 nucleotides align to TRBD2. The trim removed 5 bases at V and 9 bases at J, leaving 7 bases unmatched. The germline V gene has CDR1 SGHTA and CDR2 FQGNSA. The CDR3 is 16 residues long. The CDR3 here is CASSRGTSGRASEQFF. The DNA of the CDR3 is TGTGCCAGCAGCAGAGGGACTAGCGGGAGGGCCTCTGAGCAGTTCTTC.

This clone has just a few counts. J is TRBJ1-1 and V is TRBV7-8; D call uncertain. Germline assignment: CDR1 SGHVS and CDR2 FQNEAQ. V gave up 6 bases and J gave up 0 bases, with 11 bases separating them. The CDR3 is 14 amino acids. CDR3 in DNA: TGTGCCAGCAGTCTAGAAGGTTTGAACACTGAAGCTTTCTTT. Its translation: CASSLEGLNTEAFF. Full variable domain (rest looked up from reference TRBV7-8 and TRBJ1-1): GAGVSQSPRYKVAKRGQDVALRCDPISGHVSLFWYQQALGQGPEFLTYFQNEAQLDKSGLPSDRFFAERPEGSVSTLKIQRTQQEDSAVYLCASSLEGLNTEAFFGQGTRLTVV.

The chain is built from TRBV6-2 or TRBV6-3 and TRBJ1-2, with 12 bases identical to TRBD1. Germline CDR1 MNHEY, CDR2 SVGEGT. CDR3 length: 16 residues. V lost 6 bases and J lost 3; bases outside the gene matches: 8. Here the CDR3 DNA reads TGTGCCAGCAGCGCCCAGGGACAGGGGGCTTACTATGGCTACACCTTC. It specifies CASSAQGQGAYYGYTF.

The chain joins TRBV4-3 to TRBJ1-4; no firm D call. The CDR3 spans 15 residues. Germline V lookup: CDR1 LGHNA, CDR2 YSLEER. V lost 0 bases and J 7 bases, leaving 12 bases between the germline ends. DNA of the CDR3: TGCGCCAGCAGCCAAGATCGGCCCGGAGGTGAAAAACTGTTTTTT. This codes for CASSQDRPGGEKLFF.

The chain is built from TRBV28 and TRBJ2-7, with TRBD2 identical over 7 bases. This CDR3 has 15 residues. Germline assignment: CDR1 MDHEN and CDR2 SYDVKM. Trimming took 4 bases from V and 2 from J; bases not matched to a gene: 8. The CDR3 DNA sequence: TGTGCCAGCAGTTCCCTTAGCGGGCTCCCCTACGAGCAGTACTTC. The encoded protein is CASSSLSGLPYEQYF.